The clone carrying this T cell receptor beta chain was counted ten times or more. Its antigen is not known. Sample-barcoded 5' priming and a J-beta primer mix drove a second PCR of roughly 6 to 12 cycles. Each CDR3 protein is one row after TCRdb ran MiXCR on the 5' RACE reads. The data contain about 1,500,000 distinct CDR3 sequences, 28% of them seen just once; the ten biggest clones take up around 7.7%. These data originate in a study of blood T cells in healthy people across ages. Germline-derived CDR1 and CDR2 are SGHTA and FQGNSA. This CDR3 region has 15 residues. Between the trimmed V and J ends, which lost 1 base and 3 bases, there was a span of 10 bases. Whole-study results and caveats: Strong correlation was found linking TCR beta diversity to naive T cell percentage. Per million T cells, TCR beta diversity dropped roughly linearly as age increased. PBMC samples, being unsorted, prevented any conclusive comparison of naive and antigen-experienced cells.

Extraction of total RNA produced a minimum of 5.5 micrograms from each sample. Sequenced: blood. The TCR comes from a woman in her thirties in good health. The V gene is TRBV7-2, the J gene TRBJ2-1; D gene ambiguous. Here the CDR3 DNA reads TGTGCCAGCAGCTTAGGGGCACAACACTACAATGAGCAGTTCTTC. It codes for CASSLGAQHYNEQFF.